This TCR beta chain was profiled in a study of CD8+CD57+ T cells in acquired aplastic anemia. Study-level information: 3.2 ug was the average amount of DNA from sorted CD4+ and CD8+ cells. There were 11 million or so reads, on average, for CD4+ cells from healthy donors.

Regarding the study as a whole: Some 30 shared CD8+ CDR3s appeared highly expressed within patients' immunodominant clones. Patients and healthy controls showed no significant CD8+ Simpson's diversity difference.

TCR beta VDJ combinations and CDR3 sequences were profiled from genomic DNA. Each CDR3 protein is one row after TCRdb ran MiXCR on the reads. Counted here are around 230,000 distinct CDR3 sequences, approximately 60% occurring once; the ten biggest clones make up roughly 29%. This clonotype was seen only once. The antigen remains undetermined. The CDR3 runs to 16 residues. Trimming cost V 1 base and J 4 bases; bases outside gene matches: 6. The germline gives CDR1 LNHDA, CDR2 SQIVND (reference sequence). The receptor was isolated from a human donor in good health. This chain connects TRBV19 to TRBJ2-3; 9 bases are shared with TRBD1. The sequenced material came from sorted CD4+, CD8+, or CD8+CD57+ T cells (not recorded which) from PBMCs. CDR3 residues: CASSIGVGDRADTQYF. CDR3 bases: TGTGCCAGTAGTATAGGTGTAGGGGACAGGGCAGATACGCAGTATTTT.